The 9 T cell receptor beta chains below all came from one sample that was sequenced in a study of shared clonotypes between healthy human individuals. Some clones are missing from TCRdb's copy, which holds only in-frame ones; the method was immunoSEQ multiplex PCR. The data contain some 1 million clones, under 80% of them singletons. Sequences were obtained from memory CD4+ T cells sorted from blood. Subset of the sample: CD45RA-negative fraction. The receptors were sampled from a young man in good health.

The chain is built from TRBV30 and TRBJ1-1; D is uncertain. The CDR3 totals 14 residues. Trimming left V 4 bases short and J 6 bases short, with 18 bases between. Per the germline V gene, CDR1 is GTSNPN and CDR2 is SVGIG (reference sequence). For the CDR3, the DNA is TGTGCCTGGAATCCGACGGGTCTATCCCCTGAAGCTTTCTTT. It translates to CAWNPTGLSPEAFF.

In this sample, this clone turned up a few times. At the DNA level, this CDR3 is encoded by other sequences in the same sample as well. This sequence joins TRBV5-1 and TRBJ1-2, with D unclear. The V and J ends lost 7 bases and 1 base respectively, with 8 bases between them. The CDR3 covers 12 residues. CDR1 and CDR2 from the germline V gene are SGHRS and YFSETQ. The CDR3 sequence: CASSDGNYGYTF. The CDR3 DNA follows: TGCGCCAGCTCGGACGGTAACTATGGCTACACCTTC.

The chain has TRBV7-3 and TRBJ2-1; TRBD2 agrees at 9 bases. The CDR3 consists of 15 residues. Per the germline V gene, CDR1 is SGHTA and CDR2 is FQGTGA. Trimming at V came to 2 bases and at J to 5 bases, leaving 4 bases not matched to a gene. Written as DNA, the CDR3 is TGTGCCAGCAGCTTACGGTCTAGCGGGGACAATGAGCAGTTCTTC. Translation: CASSLRSSGDNEQFF.

V and J are TRBV7-2 and TRBJ2-6, with 7 bases lining up with TRBD1. J was trimmed by 0 bases and V by 0 bases; bases with no gene match: 2. CDR1 and CDR2 (germline): SGHTA, FQGNSA. The CDR3 is 17 residues long. The chain's CDR3 is CASSLAPGGSGANVLTF. In nucleotides, the CDR3 is TGTGCCAGCAGCTTAGCGCCAGGGGGCTCTGGGGCCAACGTCCTGACTTTC.

The rearrangement links TRBV11-2 to TRBJ1-1, with 7 nucleotides matching TRBD1. Germline trimming cut 0 bases from V and 3 bases from J; bases unmatched to any gene: 4. This CDR3 comprises 15 residues. Germline CDR1 and CDR2: SGHAT and FQNNGV. CDR3 in DNA: TGTGCCAGCAGCTTAGATTTGGGACAGTACACTGAAGCTTTCTTT. As protein: CASSLDLGQYTEAFF.

This chain connects TRBV4-1 to TRBJ1-4, with D maybe TRBD1 (5 bases). The CDR3 sequence is 17 residues long. CDR1 and CDR2 (germline): MGHRA, YSYEKL. V was pared by 1 base and J by 5 bases, with 17 bases between. The CDR3 spells CASSQVGRNRGNEKLFF. CDR3 nucleotide sequence: TGCGCCAGCAGCCAAGTAGGACGTAACCGGGGGAATGAAAAACTGTTTTTT.

This clone was recorded once. The rearrangement joins TRBV28 to TRBJ1-3, with no clear D. V lost 11 bases, J lost 0 bases, and 14 bases lay in between. Germline V gene lookup returns CDR1 MDHEN and CDR2 SYDVKM. The CDR3 covers 14 residues. CDR3 coding DNA: TGTGCCCACCGGACTCTCAGCTCTGGAAACACCATATATTTT. This codes for CAHRTLSSGNTIYF.

The J gene is TRBJ1-1, the V gene TRBV11-2; D possibly corresponds to TRBD1 (6 bases). The CDR3 contains 15 residues. Deletions cut 3 bases from V and 3 bases from J, with 14 bases between. Germline CDR1 reads SGHAT; CDR2 reads FQNNGV. The CDR3 region is CASSLSRGLDTEAFF. The CDR3 DNA sequence: TGTGCCAGCAGCTTGTCCAGGGGCTTGGACACTGAAGCTTTCTTT.

V gene TRBV7-9 combines with J gene TRBJ2-1; no firm D call. The ends were cut back, 3 bases at V and 4 bases at J, with 16 bases in the middle. The CDR3 loop spans 16 amino acids. Germline assignment: CDR1 SEHNR and CDR2 FQNEAQ (reference sequence). CDR3 sequence reads: CASSFSASAGYNEQFF. CDR3 bases: TGTGCCAGCAGCTTTTCGGCCAGCGCTGGGTACAATGAGCAGTTCTTC. The complete variable domain, with remaining parts taken from reference TRBV7-9 and TRBJ2-1, reads DTGVSQNPRHKITKRGQNVTFRCDPISEHNRLYWYRQTLGQGPEFLTYFQNEAQLEKSRLLSDRFSAERPKGSFSTLEIQRTEQGDSAMYLCASSFSASAGYNEQFFGPGTRLTVL.